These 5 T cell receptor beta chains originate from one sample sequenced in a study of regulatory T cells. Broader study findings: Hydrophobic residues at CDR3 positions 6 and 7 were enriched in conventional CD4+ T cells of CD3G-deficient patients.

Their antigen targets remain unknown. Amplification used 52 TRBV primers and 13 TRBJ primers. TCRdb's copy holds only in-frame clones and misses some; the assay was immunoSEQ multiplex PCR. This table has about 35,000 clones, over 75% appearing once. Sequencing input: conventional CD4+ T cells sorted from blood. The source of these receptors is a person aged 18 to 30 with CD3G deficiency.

The CDR3 DNA follows: TGTGCCAGCAGTTTACGGAGGGCAGGGGGCGCAGACATTCAGTACTTC. Translation: CASSLRRAGGADIQYF. The genes are TRBV28 and TRBJ2-4, with 8 bases identical to TRBD1. CDR1 is MDHEN and CDR2 is SYDVKM in the germline V gene. This CDR3 has 16 amino acids. The V gene end was trimmed by 2 bases and the J gene end by 8 bases; junction bases not matched to a gene: 11.

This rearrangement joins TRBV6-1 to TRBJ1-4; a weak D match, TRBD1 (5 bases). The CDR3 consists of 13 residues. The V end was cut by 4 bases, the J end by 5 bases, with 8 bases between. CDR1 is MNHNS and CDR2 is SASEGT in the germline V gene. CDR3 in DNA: TGTGCCAGCAGTGTCAGGACAAATGAAAAACTGTTTTTT. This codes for CASSVRTNEKLFF.

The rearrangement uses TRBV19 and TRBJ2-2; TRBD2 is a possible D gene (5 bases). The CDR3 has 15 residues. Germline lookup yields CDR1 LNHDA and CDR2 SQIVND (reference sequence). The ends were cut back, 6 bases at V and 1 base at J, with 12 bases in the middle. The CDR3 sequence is CASRNGGQNTGELFF. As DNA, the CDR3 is TGTGCCAGTAGAAACGGCGGGCAGAACACCGGGGAGCTGTTTTTT.

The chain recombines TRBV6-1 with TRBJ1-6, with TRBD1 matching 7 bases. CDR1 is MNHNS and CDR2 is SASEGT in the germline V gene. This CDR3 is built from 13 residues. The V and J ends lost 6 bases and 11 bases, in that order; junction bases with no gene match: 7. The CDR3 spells CASSETGLAPLHF. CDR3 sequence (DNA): TGTGCCAGCAGCGAGACAGGGTTAGCACCCCTCCACTTT.

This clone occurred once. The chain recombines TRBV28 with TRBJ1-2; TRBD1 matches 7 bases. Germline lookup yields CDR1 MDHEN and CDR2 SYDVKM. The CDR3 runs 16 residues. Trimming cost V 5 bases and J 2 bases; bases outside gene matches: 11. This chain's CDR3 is CASSLPRTGRNYGYTF. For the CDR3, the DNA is TGTGCCAGCAGTCTTCCTAGGACAGGACGGAACTATGGCTACACCTTC.